The rows below give T cell receptor beta chains drawn from one sample of a study of cytomegalovirus exposure and HLA in healthy donors. Here immunoSEQ multiplex PCR was the method, and the copy in TCRdb shows in-frame clones only, minus some. The table records under 55,000 clones, about 73% of them present only once. Sequenced material: PBMCs. The receptors originated from a young man in good health and CMV-seronegative. The CDR3 runs from the conserved cysteine through the conserved F or W. D genes are given only for firm matches. Size is omitted from some rows. Given values are once, few, many or a class for expanded clones.

J gene	D gene	V gene	clone size	CDR3 DNA	CDR3 protein
TRBJ2-7	TRBD2	TRBV6-5	once	TGTGCCAGCACCTCCCCGGGGGGTGCACGCGAGCAGTACTTC	CASTSPGGAREQYF
TRBJ1-1	NA	TRBV7-2	NA	TGTGCCAGCAGCTTATCAGCAGGGTTCACTGAAGCTTTCTTT	CASSLSAGFTEAFF
TRBJ2-7	NA	TRBV30	NA	TGTGCCTGGAGTGTACTCCCAGGGGAGGGCGAGCAGTACTTC	CAWSVLPGEGEQYF
TRBJ1-1	NA	TRBV2	NA	TGTGCCAGCAGTGAAGAGCGGGGGGGGATAGGACTCATGAACACTGAAGCTTTCTTT	CASSEERGGIGLMNTEAFF
TRBJ2-7	TRBD1	TRBV7-8	NA	TGTGCCAGCAGCCTCGGACAGGGCATCTCCTACGAGCAGTACTTC	CASSLGQGISYEQYF
TRBJ2-7	TRBD1	TRBV6-5	NA	TGTGCCAGCAGTTACTCCCGGGACAGCTCCTACGAGCAGTACTTC	CASSYSRDSSYEQYF
TRBJ2-2	NA	TRBV6-5	once	TGTGCCAGCAGGGCCCCATCGGGTGGCGGGGAGCTGTTTTTT	CASRAPSGGGELFF
TRBJ1-6	NA	TRBV6-4	NA	TGTGCCAGCGCTGCACAGCTCGATTCACCCCTCCACTTT	CASAAQLDSPLHF
TRBJ2-5	TRBD2	TRBV7-6	NA	TGTGCCAGCAGCGTCGGGACTAGCGCCGAGACCCAGTACTTC	CASSVGTSAETQYF
TRBJ2-7	TRBD1	TRBV30	NA	TGTGCCTGGAGCCCTCAGGGGGACGAGCAGTACTTC	CAWSPQGDEQYF
TRBJ1-1	NA	TRBV6-5	few	TGTGCCAGCAGTTACTCAGATGTTGGGGAGTATGAAGCTTTCTTT	CASSYSDVGEYEAFF
TRBJ1-2	TRBD1	TRBV19	NA	TGTGCTCTACAACAGGGGCACCTCTATGGCTACACCTTC	CALQQGHLYGYTF
TRBJ1-2	TRBD1	TRBV6-1	NA	TGTGCCAGCAGTGAGGGGACAGGCCCTCGATATGGCTACACCTTC	CASSEGTGPRYGYTF
TRBJ2-7	TRBD2	TRBV5-1	NA	TGCGCCAGCAGCTTGGCGGGCATAGGAACTAGCGGACACTACGAGCAGTACTTC	CASSLAGIGTSGHYEQYF
TRBJ2-1	TRBD2	TRBV28	NA	TGTGCCAGCAGTTCCCCCAGCGGGAGGGCCCATGAGCAGTTCTTC	CASSSPSGRAHEQFF
TRBJ2-1	TRBD2	TRBV7-9	NA	TGTGCCAGCATCGAACTAGCGGGAGAGGGCAATGAGCAGTTCTTC	CASIELAGEGNEQFF
TRBJ2-2	TRBD2	TRBV4-1	few	TGCGCCAGCAGCCAGCTAGCGGGAGTATTAACCGGGGAGCTGTTTTTT	CASSQLAGVLTGELFF
TRBJ2-1	TRBD2	TRBV7-6	NA	TGTGCCAGCAGCTTAGTACTAGCGGGAGGTTTGGATAACAATGAGCAGTTCTTC	CASSLVLAGGLDNNEQFF
TRBJ2-7	NA	TRBV20-1	NA	TGCAGTGCTAGCGGGAGCTACGAGCAGTACTTC	CSASGSYEQYF
TRBJ1-1	NA	TRBV4-1	NA	TGCGCCAGCAGCTCGCCTTGGGGAGCTGCCACTGAAGCTTTCTTT	CASSSPWGAATEAFF
TRBJ2-7	NA	TRBV20-1	NA	TGCAGTGCTAGTAAACAAGAGCAGTACTTC	CSASKQEQYF
TRBJ2-3	TRBD2	TRBV10-3	NA	TGTGCCTCGAGGACTAGCGGGGATAGCACAGATACGCAGTATTTT	CASRTSGDSTDTQYF
TRBJ2-5	TRBD1	TRBV11-3	few	TGTGCCAGCAGCTCCAGGACAGGCCTAAGGGAGACCCAGTACTTC	CASSSRTGLRETQYF
TRBJ2-3	NA	TRBV28	NA	TGTGCCAGCAGTTGGGGCGGCACAGATACGCAGTATTTT	CASSWGGTDTQYF
TRBJ1-1	NA	TRBV10-3	few	TGTGCCATCAGTGACAGGGGGAACACTGAAGCTTTCTTT	CAISDRGNTEAFF
TRBJ2-2	TRBD1	TRBV29-1	NA	TGCAGCGTTGGAGGGACAGGCTTCGGGGAGCTGTTTTTT	CSVGGTGFGELFF
TRBJ1-1	NA	TRBV19	NA	TGTGCCAGTAAGTTACAGGAGAACACTGAAGCTTTCTTT	CASKLQENTEAFF
TRBJ1-6	TRBD1	TRBV4-2	NA	TGTGCCAGCAGCCAAGATTTGGGACAGGGAGCTAATTCACCCCTCCACTTT	CASSQDLGQGANSPLHF
TRBJ2-7	NA	TRBV6-5	NA	TGTGCCAGCAGAGGGACGAGAGCGGGCTACGAGCAGTACTTC	CASRGTRAGYEQYF
TRBJ2-1	TRBD2	TRBV27	NA	TGTGCCAGCAGAGCCGCGACTAGCGGGAGCCTCTACAATGAGCAGTTCTTC	CASRAATSGSLYNEQFF
TRBJ2-7	TRBD1	TRBV6-5	NA	TGTGCCAGCAGCCAGGGGGCAAGACCCTACGAGCAGTACTTC	CASSQGARPYEQYF
TRBJ1-2	NA	TRBV25-1	NA	TGTGCCAGCAGTGAACAGGGTCGGTATGGCTACACCTTC	CASSEQGRYGYTF
TRBJ1-4	TRBD1	TRBV6-1	NA	TGTGCCAGCAGTATTGGGACAGACTATGAAAAACTGTTTTTT	CASSIGTDYEKLFF
TRBJ1-4	NA	TRBV30	NA	TGTGCCTGGAGCGGGACACGGGAAAAACTGTTTTTT	CAWSGTREKLFF
TRBJ1-1	TRBD1	TRBV9	NA	TGTGCCAGCAGCGTAGGAGGACAGGGGGCGAGTGAAGCTTTCTTT	CASSVGGQGASEAFF
TRBJ1-5	NA	TRBV2	NA	TGTGCCAGCAGTGAAAGGGACACTGATCAGCCCCAGCATTTT	CASSERDTDQPQHF
TRBJ1-5	NA	TRBV6-5	few	TGTGCCAATAACTTCAGGGTAGAAGGCAATCAGCCCCAGCATTTT	CANNFRVEGNQPQHF
TRBJ2-6	NA	TRBV27	few	TGTGCCAGCAGTTTAGGCGGGGCCAACGTCCTGACTTTC	CASSLGGANVLTF
TRBJ1-2	TRBD1	TRBV5-6	NA	TGTGCCAGCAGCCCCCAGGGGGTCTATGGCTACACCTTC	CASSPQGVYGYTF
TRBJ1-2	NA	TRBV7-2	NA	TGTGCCAGCAGCCTAGCTCAGGGGCTCTATGGCTACACCTTC	CASSLAQGLYGYTF
TRBJ2-3	NA	TRBV4-3	NA	TGCGCCAGCAGCCAAGATGAGGGCCAACGCACAGATACGCAGTATTTT	CASSQDEGQRTDTQYF
TRBJ1-3	NA	TRBV7-2	NA	TGTGCCAGCAGCTCTTATCAGACCATATATTTT	CASSSYQTIYF
TRBJ2-7	TRBD1	TRBV10-3	NA	TGTGCCATTACAGACAGGGGCTCCTACGAGCAGTACTTC	CAITDRGSYEQYF
TRBJ1-4	NA	TRBV18	NA	TGTGCCAGCTCACCGCGGCAGGGTAATAATGAAAAACTGTTTTTT	CASSPRQGNNEKLFF
TRBJ2-7	NA	TRBV6-5	NA	TGTGCCAGCAGTGCCGGGTCGGAGAGCGTCCACGAGCAGTACTTC	CASSAGSESVHEQYF
TRBJ2-7	NA	TRBV6-4	few	TGTGCCAGCAAATCCCTCGGACAAACGATCTCCTACGAGCAGTACTTC	CASKSLGQTISYEQYF
TRBJ2-1	NA	TRBV9	NA	TGTGCCAGTGGCCGGGGGAGCAATGAGCAGTTCTTC	CASGRGSNEQFF
TRBJ1-1	NA	TRBV7-8	few	TGTGCCAGCACCCCAGGATGGGGGCGCGACACTGAAGCTTTCTTT	CASTPGWGRDTEAFF
TRBJ1-1	TRBD1	TRBV14	few	TGTGCCAGCAGTCACAGGGGCCCAGAACCTCATACTGAAGCTTTCTTT	CASSHRGPEPHTEAFF
TRBJ1-4	NA	TRBV4-2	NA	TGTGCCAGCAGCCAAGAATCGGCAGGTCTTAATGAAAAACTGTTTTTT	CASSQESAGLNEKLFF
TRBJ2-7	TRBD2	TRBV5-4	NA	TGTGCCAGCAGCTCTGGGCTAGCGGGCCTTCCCTACGAGCAGTACTTC	CASSSGLAGLPYEQYF